Each of the 10 T cell receptor beta chains below was sequenced from the same sample in a study of tumor and adjacent non-tumor tissue in lung cancer. This sample's RNA came from whole unsorted tissue. A modified ARM-PCR protocol with three rounds of nested PCR amplified TCRbeta. Each CDR3 protein gets one entry after TCRdb re-called the multiplex PCR reads with MiXCR. The table includes roughly 120,000 distinct CDR3 sequences, roughly 74% detected once. Sequencing was carried out using lung tumor tissue. These receptors were taken from an older woman with non-small cell lung cancer.

About this clonotype itself: This sequence may be a read error, since a much larger clone differs from it by one base. This rearrangement joins TRBV6-2 or TRBV6-3 to TRBJ1-2; 9 bases agree with TRBD1. The germline CDR1 and CDR2 sequences are MNHEY and SVGEGT. There are 14 residues in the CDR3. The CDR3 sequence: CASNDRGSNYGYIF. CDR3 DNA: TGTGCCAGCAACGACAGGGGGTCTAACTATGGCTACATCTTC.

To note about this clonotype: This may be a read error, as it is one base from a much larger clone. V gene TRBV20-1 combines with J gene TRBJ1-5; D gene ambiguous. This CDR3 is 13 amino acids long. The germline CDR1 and CDR2 sequences are DFQATT and SNEGSKA (reference sequence). The CDR3 DNA sequence: TGCAGTACTAGAGATGCCGGGAATCAGCCCCAGCATTTT. It codes for CSTRDAGNQPQHF.

Only one count was recorded for this clonotype. Germline and junction disagree at one end, which may indicate a read error. The chain uses TRBV11-2 and TRBJ2-7, with D perhaps matching TRBD1 (5 bases). There are 15 residues in the CDR3. Looked up from germline, CDR1 is SGHAT and CDR2 is FQNNGV. The CDR3 sequence is CASNLGAGSYFEQYF. The CDR3 nucleotides are TGTGCCAGCAACTTAGGAGCAGGGTCATACTTCGAGCAGTACTTC.

Regarding this clonotype: The junction departs from the called germline gene at one end, perhaps through a read error. The chain combines TRBV29-1 with TRBJ2-3; D is unclear. The V gene's germline CDR1 is SQVTM and CDR2 ANQGSEA. The CDR3 extends over 13 amino acids. CDR3: CIGRVGGTDMQYF. DNA of the CDR3: TGCATCGGCCGGGTTGGTGGCACAGATATGCAGTATTTT.

A word on this clonotype: The junction differs from germline at one of its ends, possibly a read error. CDR3 sequence (DNA): TGCAGCGGGCAGATCACTGGAGCTTTCTTT. Encoded protein: CSGQITGAFF. The V and J genes are TRBV29-1 and TRBJ1-1; no reliable D call. The CDR3 covers 10 residues. The germline V gene encodes CDR1 SQVTM and CDR2 ANQGSEA.

A remark on this clonotype: A read error may explain this, as a much larger clone is one base away. The chain joins TRBV4-3 to TRBJ1-5; D unresolved. The CDR3 is 15 amino acids. Germline CDR1 is LGHNA and CDR2 is YSLEER. V shed 0 bases and J shed 6 bases, with 12 bases lying between them. This CDR3 reads CASSQEFGWSQPQHF. Written as DNA, the CDR3 is TGCGCCAGCAGCCAAGAATTCGGATGGAGTCAGCCCCAGCATTTT.

This clonotype has only a few counts. This clone may be a read error of a much larger clone one base away. The chain carries TRBV5-6 and TRBJ1-1, with D uncertain. Germline V lookup: CDR1 SGHDT, CDR2 YYEEEE. V was pared by 3 bases and J by 4 bases, with 16 bases between. There are 15 residues in the CDR3. In nucleotides, the CDR3 is TGTGCCAGCAGCTCCCCTTGGAGGATGAGCACTGAAGCTTTCTTT. This gives the protein CASSSPWRMSTEAFF.

A remark on this clonotype: At one boundary the junction diverges from the germline segment, which might be a read error. The V call is TRBV4-2, the J call TRBJ1-6, with 8 bases that match TRBD1. The germline CDR1 and CDR2 sequences are LGHNA and YNFKEQ. CDR3 size: 16 residues. CDR3 coding DNA: TGTACCAGTAGCCAAGATCCGGGGACAGGAAATTCACCCCTCCACTTT. This gives the protein CTSSQDPGTGNSPLHF.

This chain connects TRBV11-1 to TRBJ1-1; 8 nucleotides match TRBD1. The junction had 4 bases not matched to a gene; V was cut back by 4 bases and J by 6 bases. The CDR3 is made up of 13 amino acids. Per germline, CDR1 SGHAT and CDR2 FQDESV (reference sequence). CDR3 sequence: CASSSDRVSEAFF. CDR3 sequence (DNA): TGTGCCAGCAGCTCGGACAGGGTGTCTGAAGCTTTCTTT.

This clonotype was found many times. The CDR3: CASSEGTGANVLTF. DNA for the CDR3: TGCGCCAGCAGCGAGGGTACTGGGGCCAACGTCCTGACTTTC. The chain is built from TRBV5-1 and TRBJ2-6, with D possibly TRBD2 on 5 matching bases. This CDR3 contains 14 residues. V lost 4 bases, J lost 2 bases, and 7 bases lay in between. Germline V CDR1 and CDR2: SGHRS, YFSETQ.